A single sample is the source of the 22 T cell receptor beta chains below, sequenced in a study of control samples from healthy donors and cancer patients. The protocol was immunoSEQ multiplex PCR, while the TCRdb copy is restricted to in-frame clones and leaves out a portion. The data show about 130,000 clones, with 92% seen just once and approximately 0.57% held by the top ten. The specimen was PBMCs. The receptors shown here come from a man older than 75 with head and neck cancer.

This clone was detected only a few times. The chain couples TRBV5-6 to TRBJ2-7, with D unresolved. Trimming left V 1 base short and J 2 bases short, with 13 bases between. The CDR3 runs to 15 residues. Germline lookup yields CDR1 SGHDT and CDR2 YYEEEE. In nucleotides, the CDR3 is TGTGCCAGCAGCTTGCCCGGATTTAGGGCCTACGAGCAGTACTTC. It is translated as CASSLPGFRAYEQYF.

This chain joins TRBV14 and TRBJ2-7; no clear D gene. V was pared by 4 bases and J by 2 bases, with 12 bases between. Germline assignment: CDR1 SGHDN and CDR2 FVKESK. The length of the CDR3 is 14 residues. For the CDR3, the DNA is TGTGCCAGCAGCCCCCTCCTGGCGGCCTACGAGCAGTACTTC. The encoded protein is CASSPLLAAYEQYF. The full variable domain, completed using reference TRBV14 and TRBJ2-7, is EAGVTQFPSHSVIEKGQTVTLRCDPISGHDNLYWYRRVMGKEIKFLLHFVKESKQDESGMPNNRFLAERTGGTYSTLKVQPAELEDSGVYFCASSPLLAAYEQYFGPGTRLTVT.

This clone was recorded at least ten times. The J gene is TRBJ2-3, the V gene TRBV2, with unresolved D. Trimming took 4 bases from V and 7 from J, leaving 18 bases between them. There are 15 residues in the CDR3. Germline CDR1 and CDR2: SNHLY and FYNNEI. DNA for the CDR3: TGTGCCAGCAGTGGCCCCCGTGGCTGGGGTAATACGCAGTATTTT. Translation gives CASSGPRGWGNTQYF.

The chain has TRBV19 and TRBJ1-5, with 9 bases fitting TRBD1. The trim removed 5 bases at V and 4 bases at J, leaving 3 bases unmatched. Germline V gene sequence: CDR1 LNHDA, CDR2 SQIVND (reference sequence). The CDR3 contains 14 residues. CDR3 DNA: TGTGCCAGTAGTTTCGGGACAGGGAATCAGCCCCAGCATTTT. This gives the protein CASSFGTGNQPQHF.

The chain is built from TRBV3-1 (or the pseudogene TRBV3-2) and TRBJ1-2; no clear D gene. The CDR3 is 13 amino acids. The germline CDR1 and CDR2 sequences are LGHDT and YNNKEL (reference sequence). V lost 2 bases, J lost 4 bases, and 8 bases lay in between. The CDR3 nucleotides read TGTGCCAGCAGCCAAAAGGGTTCCTATGGCTACACCTTC. Its translation is CASSQKGSYGYTF.

The rearrangement joins TRBV25-1 to TRBJ1-5; D perhaps matches TRBD1 (5 bases). The V end was cut by 6 bases, the J end by 4 bases, with 22 bases between. CDR1 and CDR2 from the germline V gene are MGHDK and SYGVNS. The CDR3 is 17 amino acids. CDR3 protein: CASSVMGRNFLNQPQHF. In nucleotides, the CDR3 is TGTGCCAGCAGCGTGATGGGGCGGAACTTTCTGAATCAGCCCCAGCATTTT.

V gene TRBV7-9 combines with J gene TRBJ2-1; D is perhaps TRBD1 or TRBD2 (5 bases each). V dropped 5 bases and J dropped 8 bases, with 16 bases sitting between them. The V gene's germline CDR1 is SEHNR and CDR2 FQNEAQ (reference sequence). This CDR3 spans 14 amino acids. The CDR3 protein is CASSPWDERYEQFF. The CDR3 nucleotides are TGTGCCAGCAGCCCGTGGGACGAGCGCTATGAGCAGTTCTTC.

The chain links TRBV10-3 to TRBJ2-1; 10 bases agree with TRBD2. The junction had 1 base not matched to a gene; V was cut back by 2 bases and J by 0 bases. This CDR3 is built from 16 residues. Germline V lookup: CDR1 ENHRY, CDR2 SYGVKD. The CDR3 reads CAISEASGGSYNEQFF. The CDR3 nucleotides read TGTGCCATCAGTGAGGCTAGCGGGGGCTCCTACAATGAGCAGTTCTTC.

V is TRBV29-1 and J is TRBJ2-1, with 7 bases lining up with TRBD2. The ends lost 8 bases at V and 2 bases at J; junction bases unmatched: 12. Germline V gives CDR1 SQVTM, CDR2 ANQGSEA. This CDR3 contains 15 residues. The DNA for the CDR3 is TGCAGCCTCGCGTCGGCGGGAGTCACCTACAATGAGCAGTTCTTC. Translated: CSLASAGVTYNEQFF.

DNA for the CDR3: TGTGCCAGCAGCTCCCCCATGAGGGAGGCCTCCCCTTTTGAGCAGTTCTTC. Translated: CASSSPMREASPFEQFF. This sequence joins TRBV6-2 or TRBV6-3 and TRBJ2-1; TRBD2 might be the D (6 bases). V was clipped by 6 bases and J by 9 bases, with 27 bases between them. The CDR3 length is 17 residues. Germline V gene lookup returns CDR1 MNHEY and CDR2 SVGEGT.

The V gene is TRBV5-6, the J gene TRBJ1-1; D not resolved. CDR3 length equals 18 residues. The V end was cut by 4 bases, the J end by 1 base, with 23 bases between. Per germline, CDR1 SGHDT and CDR2 YYEEEE. As DNA, the CDR3 is TGTGCCAGCAGCCCCCTGGGGTTAGGGAAAGGAGGGAACACTGAAGCTTTCTTT. Amino acid sequence: CASSPLGLGKGGNTEAFF.

The chain recombines TRBV6-4 with TRBJ1-2; D gene ambiguous. The length of the CDR3 is 16 residues. V lost 2 bases, J lost 6 bases, and 19 bases lay in between. Germline assignment: CDR1 MRHNA and CDR2 SNTAGT. The CDR3 region has the DNA TGTGCCAGCAGTGACCGGGTTTCTTCGAACGCAGATGGCTACACCTTC. Encoded protein: CASSDRVSSNADGYTF.

In this sample, this clone turned up once. The genes are TRBV24-1 and TRBJ2-1; either TRBD1 or TRBD2 may supply D (5 bases each). The CDR3 is made up of 13 amino acids. Per germline, CDR1 KGHDR and CDR2 SFDVKD. Between the trimmed V and J ends, which lost 6 bases and 8 bases, there was a span of 13 bases. CDR3 residues: CATSPLGVDEQFF. CDR3 DNA: TGTGCCACCAGTCCTCTGGGGGTCGATGAGCAGTTCTTC.

The chain has TRBV6-4 and TRBJ1-1; no reliable D call. The CDR3 extends over 15 amino acids. Germline CDR1 and CDR2: MRHNA and SNTAGT. The germline V and J ends were trimmed by 6 bases and 0 bases, with 14 bases remaining between them. CDR3 coding DNA: TGTGCCAGCAGCCCGCAGGAGGGCATGAACACTGAAGCTTTCTTT. This gives the protein CASSPQEGMNTEAFF.

CDR3 bases: TGTGCCAGCAGTTCGGGATCCTACGAGCAGTACTTC. Amino acid sequence: CASSSGSYEQYF. The chain carries TRBV12-3 or TRBV12-4 and TRBJ2-7, with D possibly matching TRBD2 (5 bases). This CDR3 contains 12 residues. The V and J ends lost 4 bases and 1 base respectively, with 5 bases between them.

This clone was seen a single time. The chain has TRBV15 and TRBJ2-7; D may be TRBD1 or TRBD2 (5 bases each). Trimming left V 3 bases short and J 5 bases short, with 26 bases between. In germline, CDR1 is LNHNV, CDR2 YYDKDF (reference sequence). The CDR3 is 18 residues long. CDR3 residues: CATSRGYRGQGDLDEQYF. In DNA form, the CDR3 reads TGTGCCACCAGCAGGGGATACAGAGGTCAGGGAGATCTGGACGAGCAGTACTTC.

The gene calls are TRBV7-2 and TRBJ2-1; tentatively, D is TRBD1 (5 bases). V lost 2 bases to trimming and J lost 4 bases, with 12 bases between them. The CDR3 length is 15 residues. CDR1 and CDR2 (germline): SGHTA, FQGNSA. CDR3 residues: CASSLQGPPYNEQFF. In nucleotides, the CDR3 is TGTGCCAGCAGCTTACAGGGTCCCCCGTACAATGAGCAGTTCTTC.

The chain uses TRBV6-4 and TRBJ2-7, with D uncertain. Germline V gene data show CDR1 as MRHNA and CDR2 as SNTAGT. Trimming cost V 4 bases and J 5 bases, with 9 bases left between them. This CDR3 is built from 12 residues. The CDR3 DNA sequence: TGTGCCAGCAGTGTCCCATTCGACGAGCAGTACTTC. Translating gives CASSVPFDEQYF.

The genes are TRBV6-6 and TRBJ2-7; 12 bases map to TRBD2. The trim removed 6 bases at V and 5 bases at J, leaving 5 bases unmatched. This CDR3 region has 14 residues. In germline, CDR1 is MNHNY, CDR2 SVGAGI (reference sequence). CDR3 sequence reads: CASRGRTSGNEQYF. The CDR3 region has the DNA TGTGCCAGCAGGGGACGGACTAGCGGGAACGAGCAGTACTTC.

The chain joins TRBV2 to TRBJ1-2; D is perhaps TRBD1 (5 bases). The CDR3 covers 13 residues. Germline V gene data show CDR1 as SNHLY and CDR2 as FYNNEI. Trimming cost V 4 bases and J 8 bases, with 14 bases left between them. Here the CDR3 DNA reads TGTGCCAGCAGTGGGATAGGGACCGAGGGCTACACCTTC. It is translated as CASSGIGTEGYTF. The full variable domain, with the rest looked up from reference TRBV2 and TRBJ1-2, is EPEVTQTPSHQVTQMGQEVILRCVPISNHLYFYWYRQILGQKVEFLVSFYNNEISEKSEIFDDQFSVERPDGSNFTLKIRSTKLEDSAMYFCASSGIGTEGYTFGSGTRLTVV.

The chain uses TRBV19 and TRBJ1-2; the D gene is possibly TRBD1 (6 bases). Germline-derived CDR1 and CDR2 are LNHDA and SQIVND (reference sequence). The CDR3 loop spans 18 amino acids. Trimming cost V 5 bases and J 2 bases, with 24 bases left between them. The CDR3, as DNA: TGTGCCAGTAGTCCGCCCCTAAGTGTAGGGGGAGAAAACTATGGCTACACCTTC. This sequence encodes CASSPPLSVGGENYGYTF.

This rearrangement joins TRBV5-1 to TRBJ2-7; no clear D. The V gene lost 0 bases and the J gene lost 4 bases, with 14 bases spanning the gap. Germline CDR1 SGHRS, CDR2 YFSETQ. The CDR3 spans 15 residues. The DNA of the CDR3 is TGCGCCAGCAGCTTGGGTAGGAATAAGGCTTACGAGCAGTACTTC. This gives the protein CASSLGRNKAYEQYF.